This section outlines one T cell receptor (beta chain) sequence together with its context. Its matching antigen is unknown. The data were taken from a study of T cells in Graves' hyperthyroidism and ophthalmopathy. Overall study results and limits: Blood also held most thyroid clonotypes expanded beyond 0.001. The model anticipated ophthalmopathy a median around six months pre-onset.

TCR beta CDR3 sequences were amplified from RNA transcripts. TCR CDR3 underwent first-round RT-PCR with the HTBI primer set. MiXCR, applied by TCRdb to the multiplex PCR reads, yields one record per CDR3 protein. The table lists roughly 290,000 distinct CDR3 sequences, 13% of them singletons. The TCR was taken from a young woman with Graves' hyperthyroidism that later progressed to Graves' ophthalmopathy. The sequenced material came from blood.

CDR3 nucleotide sequence: TGTGCCACCAGTGACTTCGGGGGAAAAGCTTTCTTT. Encoded protein: CATSDFGGKAFF. The chain carries TRBV24-1 and TRBJ1-1, with D tentatively TRBD1 (5 bases). Germline CDR1 is KGHDR and CDR2 is SFDVKD. V lost 4 bases to trimming and J lost 9 bases, with 11 bases between them. The CDR3 spans 12 residues.